The 27 T cell receptor beta chains listed next were all sequenced from one sample in a study of blood T cell repertoires in COVID-19. Libraries were prepared by immunoSEQ multiplex PCR; TCRdb keeps only in-frame clonotypes and omits some of them. The top ten hold 2.4% of the sample, which has about 250,000 clones, 80% to 90% seen once. Material for sequencing was PBMCs or T cells enriched from blood (not recorded which). The receptors here all came from a young woman who had recovered from COVID-19.

The gene calls are TRBV19 and TRBJ1-2; 8 bases are shared with TRBD1. Trimming at V came to 8 bases and at J to 7 bases, leaving 6 bases not matched to a gene. Germline V gene lookup returns CDR1 LNHDA and CDR2 SQIVND (reference sequence). The CDR3 sequence is 12 residues long. The CDR3 here is CASSGGAGGYTF. The CDR3 DNA sequence: TGTGCCAGTTCAGGGGGCGCAGGTGGCTACACCTTC.

V usage is TRBV18 and J usage is TRBJ1-4; D is unresolved. The CDR3 runs 15 residues. V dropped 2 bases and J dropped 0 bases, with 7 bases sitting between them. The germline V gene has CDR1 KGHSH and CDR2 LQKENI. The CDR3 spells CASSPTAATNEKLFF. CDR3 DNA: TGTGCCAGCTCACCAACAGCAGCAACTAATGAAAAACTGTTTTTT. The variable domain in full, completed from reference TRBV18 and TRBJ1-4, reads NAGVMQNPRHLVRRRGQEARLRCSPMKGHSHVYWYRQLPEEGLKFMVYLQKENIIDESGMPKERFSAEFPKEGPSILRIQQVVRGDSAAYFCASSPTAATNEKLFFGSGTQLSVL.

This chain connects TRBV5-1 to TRBJ2-2; weak D call: TRBD2 (7 bases). The CDR3 has 17 amino acids. Germline V CDR1 and CDR2: SGHRS, YFSETQ. Trimming left V 0 bases short and J 0 bases short, with 12 bases between. CDR3 sequence (DNA): TGCGCCAGCAGCTTGGCTAGGGGGGGCACGAACACCGGGGAGCTGTTTTTT. It specifies CASSLARGGTNTGELFF.

The chain has TRBV5-6 and TRBJ2-1; D may be TRBD2 (6 bases). The CDR3 spans 13 residues. The V gene lost 0 bases and the J gene lost 7 bases, with 8 bases spanning the gap. Looked up from germline, CDR1 is SGHDT and CDR2 is YYEEEE. CDR3 sequence reads: CASSLAAGNEQFF. DNA of the CDR3: TGTGCCAGCAGCTTGGCCGCGGGAAATGAGCAGTTCTTC.

The genes are TRBV7-9 and TRBJ2-1; 9 bases are shared with TRBD2. After removal of 4 bases from V and 9 bases from J, the junction contained 10 bases not matched to a gene. The germline CDR1 and CDR2 sequences are SEHNR and FQNEAQ (reference sequence). There are 15 residues in the CDR3. This CDR3 reads CASSSGTSWGGEQFF. CDR3 bases: TGTGCCAGCAGCTCGGGGACTAGCTGGGGTGGTGAGCAGTTCTTC.

This rearrangement joins TRBV15 to TRBJ2-5; the match to TRBD1 covers 10 bases. Trimming removed 0 bases from V and 5 bases from J; junction bases left unmatched: 9. CDR1 LNHNV and CDR2 YYDKDF come from the germline V gene (reference sequence). There are 17 residues in the CDR3. The CDR3, as DNA: TGTGCCACCAGCAGAGACAAGTGGGACAGGGGTGGGGAGACCCAGTACTTC. This codes for CATSRDKWDRGGETQYF.

This clone was picked up a small number of times. CDR3 bases: TGTGCCGGTGGGCGGGGGGTCGTCTCCAATGAAAAACTGTTTTTT. This translates into CAGGRGVVSNEKLFF. The gene calls are TRBV21-1 and TRBJ1-4. TRBV21-1 is recorded as a pseudogene. This CDR3 has 15 residues.

This chain uses TRBV27 with TRBJ1-2; D may be TRBD1 (5 bases). V gave up 7 bases and J gave up 8 bases, with 11 bases separating them. Germline V gene data show CDR1 as MNHEY and CDR2 as SMNVEV (reference sequence). This CDR3 region has 11 residues. The DNA for the CDR3 is TGTGCCAGCATGGCAGGGCAAGGCTACACCTTC. This encodes CASMAGQGYTF.

The chain joins TRBV12-3 or TRBV12-4 to TRBJ1-1; TRBD1 matches 10 bases. The V gene end was trimmed by 6 bases and the J gene end by 4 bases; junction bases not matched to a gene: 2. The CDR3 contains 13 residues. The CDR3 loop reads CASRDRGLTEAFF. CDR3 coding DNA: TGTGCCAGCAGAGACAGGGGGCTCACTGAAGCTTTCTTT.

This chain connects TRBV27 to TRBJ1-1; D not certain. Germline CDR1 reads MNHEY; CDR2 reads SMNVEV (reference sequence). The CDR3 is 14 residues long. Trimming stripped 1 base from V and 1 base from J, with 7 bases between. This CDR3 is CASSLFGRNTEAFF. For the CDR3, the DNA is TGTGCCAGCAGTTTATTTGGCCGGAACACTGAAGCTTTCTTT.

The V and J genes are TRBV19 and TRBJ2-7, with a possible D match to TRBD2 (5 bases). The germline V and J ends were trimmed by 5 bases and 3 bases, with 14 bases remaining between them. CDR3 length: 14 amino acids. Germline V gene lookup returns CDR1 LNHDA and CDR2 SQIVND (reference sequence). The CDR3 DNA reads TGTGCCAGTAGTCCCCCCACTAGACTCTACGAGCAGTACTTC. Translated, it gives CASSPPTRLYEQYF.

The rearrangement joins TRBV18 to TRBJ1-1, with unresolved D. This CDR3 region has 14 residues. The germline CDR1 and CDR2 sequences are KGHSH and LQKENI. V was trimmed by 1 base and J by 2 bases, leaving 8 bases between them. In DNA, the CDR3 is TGTGCCAGCTCACCACTATCTTTTAACACTGAAGCTTTCTTT. Protein product: CASSPLSFNTEAFF.

The gene calls are TRBV19 and TRBJ1-1; TRBD1 agrees at 7 bases. This CDR3 has 19 amino acids. The V gene end was trimmed by 7 bases and the J gene end by 2 bases; junction bases not matched to a gene: 22. Germline lookup yields CDR1 LNHDA and CDR2 SQIVND (reference sequence). CDR3 amino acids: CASTPGGRQGEIGNTEAFF. CDR3 nucleotides: TGTGCCAGTACCCCAGGGGGGAGACAGGGAGAAATAGGAAACACTGAAGCTTTCTTT.

CDR3: CASSLGRASNSPLHF. The CDR3 region has the DNA TGTGCCAGCAGCCTAGGGAGGGCTTCGAATTCACCCCTCCACTTT. The rearrangement uses TRBV27 and TRBJ1-6; D gene ambiguous. V dropped 6 bases and J dropped 7 bases, with 16 bases sitting between them. Germline V gene lookup returns CDR1 MNHEY and CDR2 SMNVEV (reference sequence). This CDR3 contains 15 residues.

CDR3 coding DNA: TGTGCCAGCAGTTGGGGGGGTGGTTCACCCCTCCACTTT. Amino acid sequence: CASSWGGGSPLHF. The V and J genes are TRBV6-5 and TRBJ1-6; a weak D match, TRBD1 (5 bases). Per the germline V gene, CDR1 is MNHEY and CDR2 is SVGAGI. This CDR3 has 13 residues. Trimming stripped 4 bases from V and 9 bases from J, with 10 bases between.

The genes are TRBV28 and TRBJ2-5, with D unclear. Per germline, CDR1 MDHEN and CDR2 SYDVKM. This CDR3 has 15 amino acids. Trimming left V 1 base short and J 5 bases short, with 14 bases between. The CDR3 sequence: CASSLFRQAKETQYF. In DNA, the CDR3 is TGTGCCAGCAGTTTATTCCGGCAGGCTAAGGAGACCCAGTACTTC.

V is TRBV5-1 and J is TRBJ2-7; 13 bases line up with TRBD2. This CDR3 is 16 amino acids long. After removal of 1 base from V and 2 bases from J, the junction contained 3 bases not matched to a gene. In germline, CDR1 is SGHRS, CDR2 YFSETQ. The CDR3 reads CASSLKLAGGTYEQYF. For the CDR3, the DNA is TGCGCCAGCAGCTTGAAACTAGCGGGGGGGACCTACGAGCAGTACTTC. The full variable domain, with the rest looked up from reference TRBV5-1 and TRBJ2-7, is KAGVTQTPRYLIKTRGQQVTLSCSPISGHRSVSWYQQTPGQGLQFLFEYFSETQRNKGNFPGRFSGRQFSNSRSEMNVSTLELGDSALYLCASSLKLAGGTYEQYFGPGTRLTVT.

This clone was picked up a small number of times. The rearrangement links TRBV7-8 to TRBJ2-3, with a tentative D call TRBD1 (6 bases). The CDR3 sequence is 16 residues long. Trimming took 4 bases from V and 0 from J, leaving 14 bases between them. The germline V gene encodes CDR1 SGHVS and CDR2 FQNEAQ. CDR3 in DNA: TGTGCCAGCAGCTCTAGCACAGGGCTGAGCACAGATACGCAGTATTTT. It codes for CASSSSTGLSTDTQYF. The full variable domain, completed using reference TRBV7-8 and TRBJ2-3, is GAGVSQSPRYKVAKRGQDVALRCDPISGHVSLFWYQQALGQGPEFLTYFQNEAQLDKSGLPSDRFFAERPEGSVSTLKIQRTQQEDSAVYLCASSSSTGLSTDTQYFGPGTRLTVL.

The chain carries TRBV2 and TRBJ1-6, with a possible D match to TRBD1 (6 bases). The V and J ends lost 8 bases and 9 bases respectively, with 20 bases between them. Germline values: CDR1 SNHLY, CDR2 FYNNEI. The CDR3 spans 15 residues. CDR3 sequence: CASDPRPGEGSPLHF. The DNA for the CDR3 is TGTGCCAGCGACCCCAGGCCAGGGGAGGGTTCACCCCTCCACTTT. The variable domain in full, completed from reference TRBV2 and TRBJ1-6, reads EPEVTQTPSHQVTQMGQEVILRCVPISNHLYFYWYRQILGQKVEFLVSFYNNEISEKSEIFDDQFSVERPDGSNFTLKIRSTKLEDSAMYFCASDPRPGEGSPLHFGNGTRLTVT.

The chain links TRBV19 to TRBJ2-5, with 7 bases that match TRBD1. CDR3 length equals 15 residues. Germline V gives CDR1 LNHDA, CDR2 SQIVND (reference sequence). Unmatched junction bases numbered 11, after V lost 5 bases and J lost 5 bases. This chain's CDR3 is CASSFTGQPRETQYF. CDR3 nucleotide sequence: TGTGCCAGTAGTTTTACGGGACAGCCCCGGGAGACCCAGTACTTC.

About this clone: The sample has other DNA sequences that encode this CDR3 too. The chain employs TRBV5-1 and TRBJ2-5, with D hard to call. Germline V gene data show CDR1 as SGHRS and CDR2 as YFSETQ. This CDR3 comprises 13 residues. With 0 bases removed from V and 2 bases from J, the gap between germline ends came to 5 bases. The CDR3 region has the DNA TGCGCCAGCAGCTTGGGTCCACAAGAGACCCAGTACTTC. The encoded protein is CASSLGPQETQYF.

This clone showed up just once. This sequence joins TRBV3-1 (or the pseudogene TRBV3-2) and TRBJ2-2, with TRBD2 identical over 10 bases. Unmatched junction bases numbered 4, after V lost 0 bases and J lost 6 bases. The CDR3 contains 16 residues. Germline loops: CDR1 LGHDT, CDR2 YNNKEL (reference sequence). This chain's CDR3 is CASSQDSGTSAGELFF. CDR3 DNA sequence: TGTGCCAGCAGCCAAGATAGTGGGACTAGCGCCGGGGAGCTGTTTTTT.

This clone was observed a single time. The chain uses TRBV3-1 (or the pseudogene TRBV3-2) and TRBJ2-7, with TRBD2 as a possible D gene (5 bases). V was cut by 0 bases and J by 6 bases, with 12 bases left in between. The CDR3 runs 14 residues. CDR1 is LGHDT, CDR2 YNNKEL, per germline (reference sequence). CDR3 protein: CASSQDSLAGEQYF. The CDR3 region has the DNA TGTGCCAGCAGCCAAGATTCATTGGCGGGCGAGCAGTACTTC.

The chain links TRBV25-1 to TRBJ1-1; D is possibly TRBD1 (6 bases). Germline CDR1 MGHDK, CDR2 SYGVNS. The CDR3 consists of 13 residues. V was shortened by 4 bases and J by 3 bases, with 9 bases between the two germline ends. The CDR3 DNA sequence: TGTGCCAGCAGTGCGCACAGGGACACTGAAGCTTTCTTT. This gives the protein CASSAHRDTEAFF.

The chain carries TRBV5-1 and TRBJ2-1; 10 bases align to TRBD1. There are 15 residues in the CDR3. The J segment lost 4 bases and the V segment lost 4 bases, leaving 5 bases of the junction unmatched. Germline lookup yields CDR1 SGHRS and CDR2 YFSETQ. Here the CDR3 DNA reads TGCGCCAGCAGCACGGGACAGGGGTGGTACAATGAGCAGTTCTTC. It encodes CASSTGQGWYNEQFF.

V is TRBV4-1 and J is TRBJ1-2; D possibly corresponds to TRBD1 (5 bases). Trimming stripped 2 bases from V and 2 bases from J, with 12 bases between. Germline V gives CDR1 MGHRA, CDR2 YSYEKL. The CDR3 runs to 15 residues. The CDR3 DNA follows: TGCGCCAGCAGCCAAAACCAGGGATCAAACTATGGCTACACCTTC. This sequence encodes CASSQNQGSNYGYTF.

V gene TRBV18 combines with J gene TRBJ2-7; D may be TRBD2 (6 bases). Trimming removed 3 bases at V and 6 bases at J, with 12 bases between. CDR1 and CDR2 (germline): KGHSH, LQKENI. This CDR3 is 13 amino acids long. The CDR3 nucleotides read TGTGCCAGCTCACCGATCGGGGGAGGCGAGCAGTACTTC. Translating gives CASSPIGGGEQYF.